This TCR beta chain was obtained from a study of cytomegalovirus exposure and HLA in healthy donors. Study findings and constraints: Productive rates of about 87% or about 30% were seen for most TCR beta V segments in an earlier analysis.

The PCR made use of 60 Vbeta and 13 Jbeta primers. TCRdb keeps only in-frame clones here, not all; method: immunoSEQ multiplex PCR. The sample consists of 100,000 to 150,000 clones, about three quarters of them appearing once. A word on this clone: The antigen is undetermined.

V was shortened by 2 bases and J by 7 bases, with 12 bases between the two germline ends. Per germline, CDR1 SGHDT and CDR2 YYEEEE. The CDR3 has 14 amino acids. This TCR was sampled from a human donor in good health. The genes are TRBV5-6 and TRBJ2-2; maybe TRBD2 (5 bases). The sequenced sample was PBMCs. CDR3 nucleotides: TGTGCCAGCAGCTTCGGACTTCCGAGCGGGGAGCTGTTTTTT. Translation: CASSFGLPSGELFF. Full variable domain (missing parts from reference TRBV5-6 and TRBJ2-2): DAGVTQSPTHLIKTRGQQVTLRCSPKSGHDTVSWYQQALGQGPQFIFQYYEEEERQRGNFPDRFSGHQFPNYSSELNVNALLLGDSALYLCASSFGLPSGELFFGEGSRLTVL.